Sequencing of this T cell receptor beta chain was carried out in a study of T-cell reconstitution after alpha-beta-depleted transplantation in children. Overall study results and limits: One year after transplant, T-cell counts and diversity came mostly from newly produced T cells. Some patients' high day-60 TCRbeta diversity was traced to surviving recipient T cells and thymic progenitors. Where alpha-beta T cells came from about two months after transplant was reportedly several hundred expanded graft clones.

Unique molecular identifiers were incorporated into the prepared TCRbeta library. TCRdb re-called the PCR reads through MiXCR, storing one row per CDR3 protein. The table lists roughly 340,000 distinct CDR3 sequences, around 16% of them singletons. V lost 0 bases and J lost 4, with 12 bases in between. The germline V gene has CDR1 ENHRY and CDR2 SYGVKD. This CDR3 spans 15 amino acids. Turning to this clonotype: Its matching antigen is unknown.

V is TRBV10-3 and J is TRBJ2-5; possible D gene TRBD2, 5 bases. The TCR originated in a male patient aged 2 to 9 who had a stem cell transplant for acute lymphoblastic leukemia, so the T cells may come from the graft donor. The starting material was PBMCs, mostly from graft donor cells, obtained 360 days after TCRalphabeta/CD19-depleted stem cell transplant. The CDR3 loop reads CAISESTGVIETQYF. The CDR3 region has the DNA TGTGCCATCAGTGAGTCGACCGGGGTCATAGAGACCCAGTACTTC.